These 18 T cell receptor beta chains were all obtained from the same sample, sequenced in a study of cytomegalovirus exposure and HLA in healthy donors (dated by TCRdb to between 2016 and 2019). The method was the immunoSEQ multiplex PCR assay. A mixture of 60 forward primers for TCR Vbeta segments and 13 reverse primers for TCR Jbeta segments was used in the multiplex PCR. The clones in this table, taken by TCRdb from immuneACCESS, are in-frame only. Not every clone is retained; where verified, under half of the shortfall comes from an unresolved V gene, and the cause of the rest is unknown. This sample comprises 150,000 or so clones, 70% to 80% of them detected only once. Around 1% of the sample is held by the ten biggest clonotypes. The sequenced sample was PBMCs. These receptors were collected from a middle-aged woman in good health and CMV-seronegative.

On this clone itself: Other DNA sequences in this specimen translate into the identical CDR3. The V and J genes are TRBV27 and TRBJ1-1; D is unresolved. The CDR3 loop spans 13 amino acids. Trimming shortened V by 0 bases and J by 1 base, and 3 bases separated the two germline ends. Germline CDR1 and CDR2: MNHEY and SMNVEV (reference sequence). CDR3 DNA sequence: TGTGCCAGCAGTTTATCCCGGAACACTGAAGCTTTCTTT. Translation gives CASSLSRNTEAFF.

The gene calls are TRBV2 and TRBJ2-7; TRBD1 matches at 10 bases. This CDR3 is 15 amino acids long. V trimming: 2 bases; J trimming: 1 base; junction bases outside the gene matches: 2. The germline V gene has CDR1 SNHLY and CDR2 FYNNEI. The CDR3 bases are TGTGCCAGCAGTGAATGGGACAGGGGATCCTACGAGCAGTACTTC. Encoded protein: CASSEWDRGSYEQYF.

J is TRBJ2-7 and V is TRBV7-3; the D gene is possibly TRBD1 (6 bases). This CDR3 is built from 14 residues. The germline CDR1 and CDR2 sequences are SGHTA and FQGTGA. V was pared by 5 bases and J by 4 bases, with 15 bases between. The CDR3 bases are TGTGCCAGCAGCGAATCCGGGACAATATACGAGCAGTACTTC. This sequence encodes CASSESGTIYEQYF. The complete variable domain, with remaining parts taken from reference TRBV7-3 and TRBJ2-7, reads GAGVSQTPSNKVTEKGKYVELRCDPISGHTALYWYRQSLGQGPEFLIYFQGTGAADDSGLPNDRFFAVRPEGSVSTLKIQRTERGDSAVYLCASSESGTIYEQYFGPGTRLTVT.

V and J are TRBV30 and TRBJ2-5; 12 bases align to TRBD2. CDR3 size: 15 residues. The V and J ends lost 4 bases and 1 base, in that order; junction bases with no gene match: 4. The V gene's germline CDR1 is GTSNPN and CDR2 SVGIG (reference sequence). The CDR3 DNA is TGTGCCTGGAACACACTAGCGGGGGGCCAAGAGACCCAGTACTTC. Translating gives CAWNTLAGGQETQYF.

V and J are TRBV11-2 and TRBJ2-5; 12 bases match TRBD2. CDR3 length: 16 amino acids. Germline V CDR1 and CDR2: SGHAT, FQNNGV. V shed 1 base and J 4 bases; nucleotides not matched to a gene: 4. In DNA form, the CDR3 reads TGTGCCAGCAGCTTAGGGACTAGCGGGAATGGAGAGACCCAGTACTTC. It is translated as CASSLGTSGNGETQYF.

V is TRBV9 and J is TRBJ1-2, with D unclear. V was pared by 0 bases and J by 7 bases, with 16 bases between. The CDR3 loop spans 15 amino acids. CDR1 SGDLS and CDR2 YYNGEE come from the germline V gene. CDR3 in amino acids: CASSVGGPRLGGYTF. The CDR3 nucleotides read TGTGCCAGCAGCGTAGGCGGTCCTCGTTTGGGTGGCTACACCTTC.

On this clone: At one of its ends the junction is not consistent with the germline gene, which may arise from a read error. This chain links TRBV28 with TRBJ2-7; D perhaps matches TRBD1 (6 bases). From germline, CDR1 is MDHEN and CDR2 SYDVKM. This CDR3 spans 14 amino acids. The CDR3 DNA is TGTGCCAGCAGTTTAACAGGACAGAGCTACGGGCAGTACTTC. As protein: CASSLTGQSYGQYF.

The chain carries TRBV11-2 and TRBJ1-2; a possible D gene is TRBD1 (5 bases). The CDR3 runs 14 residues. Germline V gives CDR1 SGHAT, CDR2 FQNNGV. V was clipped by 5 bases and J by 0 bases, with 10 bases between them. The CDR3 region is CASSLDSPNYGYTF. Here the CDR3 DNA reads TGTGCCAGCAGCCTTGACAGTCCTAACTATGGCTACACCTTC.

The chain joins TRBV7-3 to TRBJ2-7, with TRBD2 as a possible D gene (7 bases). The length of the CDR3 is 15 residues. Germline loops: CDR1 SGHTA, CDR2 FQGTGA. V dropped 1 base and J dropped 3 bases, with 13 bases sitting between them. The CDR3: CASSLKGGGGYEQYF. The DNA for the CDR3 is TGTGCCAGCAGCTTAAAAGGGGGGGGCGGCTACGAGCAGTACTTC.

The V call is TRBV30, the J call TRBJ1-5; no clear D gene. Germline CDR1 GTSNPN, CDR2 SVGIG (reference sequence). V was clipped by 7 bases and J by 7 bases, with 23 bases between them. The CDR3 has 15 amino acids. CDR3 DNA: TGTGCCTATACCCCCAGGACGGGCACGGGGCAGCCCCAGCATTTT. Protein sequence: CAYTPRTGTGQPQHF.

This clone has a single count. The chain carries TRBV7-9 and TRBJ1-2, with a weak D call TRBD1 (5 bases). Trimming shortened V by 1 base and J by 3 bases, and 9 bases separated the two germline ends. Germline V gives CDR1 SEHNR, CDR2 FQNEAQ (reference sequence). The CDR3 runs to 14 residues. The CDR3 DNA sequence: TGTGCCAGCAGCTTAGGGCAGGGCGACTATGGCTACACCTTC. This gives the protein CASSLGQGDYGYTF.

This clone was seen once. The gene calls are TRBV28 and TRBJ2-1, with a tentative D call TRBD2 (5 bases). V lost 2 bases and J lost 6, with 14 bases in between. The germline gives CDR1 MDHEN, CDR2 SYDVKM. The CDR3 totals 15 residues. DNA for the CDR3: TGTGCCAGCAGTTTACTAGCTTACTCATTCAATGAGCAGTTCTTC. As protein: CASSLLAYSFNEQFF.

The V call is TRBV10-3, the J call TRBJ2-1, with TRBD1 identical over 9 bases. The CDR3 has 14 residues. Germline CDR1 ENHRY, CDR2 SYGVKD. V lost 4 bases to trimming and J lost 7 bases; unmatched junction nucleotides: 5. CDR3 residues: CAISGRQGENEQFF. The DNA for the CDR3 is TGTGCCATCAGTGGAAGACAGGGGGAGAATGAGCAGTTCTTC.

The rearrangement links TRBV4-1 to TRBJ2-7; 7 bases align to TRBD1. The CDR3 is made up of 14 amino acids. J was trimmed by 5 bases and V by 4 bases; bases with no gene match: 8. In germline, CDR1 is MGHRA, CDR2 YSYEKL. DNA for the CDR3: TGCGCCAGCAGCCCCTTAACAGGGGAAGACGAGCAGTACTTC. Protein: CASSPLTGEDEQYF.

The chain recombines TRBV27 with TRBJ2-1, with 7 bases matching TRBD2. Germline CDR1 MNHEY, CDR2 SMNVEV (reference sequence). This CDR3 contains 17 residues. After removal of 2 bases from V and 7 bases from J, the junction contained 14 bases not matched to a gene. The CDR3 here is CASSLPPLVGTMNEQFF. CDR3 sequence (DNA): TGTGCCAGCAGTTTACCGCCCTTAGTCGGGACTATGAATGAGCAGTTCTTC.

The table lists this clone with a few counts. The chain is built from TRBV10-3 and TRBJ2-5; 8 bases fit TRBD1. Trimming took 6 bases from V and 4 from J; bases not matched to a gene: 10. The CDR3 has 15 amino acids. The V gene's germline CDR1 is ENHRY and CDR2 SYGVKD. In DNA form, the CDR3 reads TGTGCCATCAGCGATGGACAGGGTCGTGGAGAGACCCAGTACTTC. Residues: CAISDGQGRGETQYF.

Only one count was recorded for this clone. V usage is TRBV25-1 and J usage is TRBJ2-5, with TRBD2 as a possible D gene (6 bases). Looked up from germline, CDR1 is MGHDK and CDR2 is SYGVNS. The CDR3 loop spans 14 amino acids. V lost 4 bases, J lost 8 bases, and 17 bases lay in between. CDR3 DNA sequence: TGTGCCAGCAGTGGCCCGGGACTGGCTCCAACCCAGTACTTC. It translates to CASSGPGLAPTQYF.

The rearrangement uses TRBV5-1 and TRBJ2-1; 8 positions match TRBD2. CDR3 size: 16 residues. Germline V gene data show CDR1 as SGHRS and CDR2 as YFSETQ. Trimming removed 0 bases from V and 8 bases from J; junction bases left unmatched: 10. The CDR3 nucleotides read TGCGCCAGCAGCTTGGCCGATACGGGAGGGCCGGATGAGCAGTTCTTC. Its translation: CASSLADTGGPDEQFF.